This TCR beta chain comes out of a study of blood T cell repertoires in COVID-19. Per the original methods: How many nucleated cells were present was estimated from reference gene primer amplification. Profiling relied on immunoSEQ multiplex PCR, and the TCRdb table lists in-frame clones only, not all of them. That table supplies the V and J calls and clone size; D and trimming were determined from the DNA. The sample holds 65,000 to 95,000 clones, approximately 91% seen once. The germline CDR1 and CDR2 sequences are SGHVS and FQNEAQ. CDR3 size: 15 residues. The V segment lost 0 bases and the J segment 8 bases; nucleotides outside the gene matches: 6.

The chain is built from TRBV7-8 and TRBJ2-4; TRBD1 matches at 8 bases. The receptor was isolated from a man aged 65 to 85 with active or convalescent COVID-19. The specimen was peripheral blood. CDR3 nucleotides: TGTGCCAGCAGCTTAGCGGACAGGGCGACCGACATTCAGTACTTC. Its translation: CASSLADRATDIQYF.